Sequencing of this T cell receptor (beta chain) was carried out in a study of blood T cell repertoires in COVID-19. The CDR3 is 15 residues long. With 5 bases clipped from V and 3 bases from J, the junction kept 5 bases outside the gene matches. CDR1 is SGHVS and CDR2 is FQNEAQ in the germline V gene. Measured with immunoSEQ multiplex PCR; TCRdb has only the in-frame clones, and not every one. The sample has 330,000 or so clones, approximately 90% seen once. This clonotype was sampled from a man younger than 45 with COVID-19, enrolled during active disease. Sequenced input: peripheral blood. This chain joins TRBV7-8 and TRBJ1-1; 11 bases align to TRBD1. The CDR3 nucleotides are TGTGCCAGCAGCCCCGGGACAGGGGGTTACACTGAAGCTTTCTTT. Translated, it gives CASSPGTGGYTEAFF. The variable domain in full, completed from reference TRBV7-8 and TRBJ1-1, reads GAGVSQSPRYKVAKRGQDVALRCDPISGHVSLFWYQQALGQGPEFLTYFQNEAQLDKSGLPSDRFFAERPEGSVSTLKIQRTQQEDSAVYLCASSPGTGGYTEAFFGQGTRLTVV.